This TCR beta chain was profiled in a study of regulatory T cells in long-lasting Graves disease. Building the TCR beta libraries relied on iRepertoire HTBI primers, and CDR3 regions underwent Arm-PCR. TCRdb called the multiplex PCR reads again in MiXCR, with one record for every CDR3 protein. The sample consists of a few hundred thousand distinct CDR3 sequences, around 21% of them appearing once. Time point indicated: persistent/refractory GD, antithyroid drugs over 5 years with positive TRAb. PBMC-derived RNA was used for the TCR library. Study conclusions and caveats: Accuracy was perhaps lowered by the small sample size. It was peripheral blood alone, not thyroid tissue, that was studied. Sharing of public clonotypes was greater in persistent patients (about 3,000) than in new patients (roughly 1,000). For persistent Graves' patients, TCR diversity was lower than for newly diagnosed ones.

Trimming removed 4 bases from V and 5 bases from J; junction bases left unmatched: 8. This CDR3 comprises 15 residues. Per germline, CDR1 LGHDT and CDR2 YNNKEL (reference sequence). To note about this clonotype: What it recognizes is unknown.

The J gene is TRBJ2-7, the V gene TRBV3-1, with 10 bases aligning to TRBD2. Sequencing used peripheral blood mononuclear cells (PBMCs), obtained when the disease was refractory, from a patient treated with antithyroid drugs. The TCR originated in a female donor with Graves disease. The CDR3 here is CASSRIPGTSDEQYF. The CDR3 bases are TGTGCCAGCAGCCGTATTCCCGGGACTAGCGACGAGCAGTACTTC.